The 32 T cell receptor beta chains below come from one sample, sequenced in a study of tumor and adjacent non-tumor tissue in lung cancer. No cell sorting was done before RNA was extracted from the tissue. A modified ARM-PCR protocol with three rounds of nested PCR amplified TCRbeta. One entry per CDR3 protein results from TCRdb running MiXCR on the multiplex PCR reads. This table holds about 200,000 distinct CDR3 sequences, over 55% found once. Sequences were obtained from lung tumor tissue. The receptors come from a man aged 55 to 69 with non-small cell lung cancer.

Concerning this clonotype itself: The missing conserved phenylalanine or tryptophan at the end of this CDR3 makes a read error likely. This chain links TRBV4-2 with TRBJ2-2; D might be TRBD2 (6 bases). Trimming left V 3 bases short and J 5 bases short, with 13 bases between. CDR1 is LGHNA and CDR2 is YNFKEQ in the germline V gene. The CDR3 spans 15 residues. The CDR3 sequence: CASSHSLGGTGELFL. The CDR3 nucleotides are TGTGCCAGCAGCCATTCTTTGGGGGGTACCGGGGAGCTGTTTTTA.

As to this clonotype: It is likely a read error, because the conserved phenylalanine at the end of the CDR3 is missing. V and J are TRBV20-1 and TRBJ2-7; D possibly corresponds to TRBD2 (5 bases). V was clipped by 7 bases and J by 0 bases, with 16 bases between them. CDR3 size: 14 residues. Germline V gene data show CDR1 as DFQATT and CDR2 as SNEGSKA (reference sequence). The CDR3 DNA reads TGCAGTGGCGAGGAACGGCTAGCCTCCTACGAGCAGTACCTC. Residues: CSGEERLASYEQYL.

This clonotype was detected once. A much larger clone sits a single nucleotide away, making a read error possible. Since the CDR3 does not end with the conserved phenylalanine or tryptophan, this likely comes from a read error. The V gene is TRBV6-2 or TRBV6-3, the J gene TRBJ2-3; the D gene is possibly TRBD2 (6 bases). Germline V lookup: CDR1 MNHEY, CDR2 SVGEGT. V dropped 6 bases and J dropped 1 base, with 17 bases sitting between them. This CDR3 is 16 amino acids long. CDR3 sequence reads: CASSEWGLPRTDTQYL. Here the CDR3 DNA reads TGTGCCAGCAGCGAATGGGGACTTCCGCGCACAGATACGCAGTATTTA.

Notes on this clonotype: The conserved final phenylalanine or tryptophan is absent from the CDR3, which likely points to a read error. V is TRBV6-5 and J is TRBJ1-2; D gene ambiguous. The length of the CDR3 is 10 residues. Germline V CDR1 and CDR2: MNHEY, SVGAGI. V lost 6 bases and J 10 bases, leaving 9 bases between the germline ends. The CDR3, as DNA: TGTGCCAGCAGCAAACTGGACTACACCTTA. Its translation: CASSKLDYTL.

Only a few counts were recorded for this clonotype. This chain connects TRBV12-3 or TRBV12-4 to TRBJ1-3; D call uncertain. The CDR3 is 15 amino acids. V dropped 6 bases and J dropped 4 bases, with 16 bases sitting between them. The CDR3 sequence is CASRPALGVGNTIYF. The CDR3 DNA is TGTGCCAGCAGACCTGCCCTAGGTGTGGGAAACACCATATATTTT.

The chain carries TRBV20-1 and TRBJ2-5; D is ambiguous. CDR1 DFQATT and CDR2 SNEGSKA come from the germline V gene (reference sequence). The CDR3 sequence is 15 residues long. Deletions cut 6 bases from V and 5 bases from J, with 22 bases between. The CDR3 reads CSARTGFQKWETQYF. The CDR3 DNA follows: TGCAGTGCCCGTACGGGCTTCCAAAAGTGGGAGACCCAGTACTTC.

The chain is built from TRBV4-1 and TRBJ2-2, with 12 bases fitting TRBD1. The V gene end was trimmed by 4 bases and the J gene end by 5 bases; junction bases not matched to a gene: 2. This CDR3 region has 15 residues. CDR1 and CDR2 (germline): MGHRA, YSYEKL. Here the CDR3 DNA reads TGCGCCAGCAGCCGGGACAGGGGGCGAACCGGGGAGCTGTTTTTT. Its protein is CASSRDRGRTGELFF.

The chain employs TRBV11-3 and TRBJ1-3; D is unresolved. CDR3 size: 15 residues. V gave up 4 bases and J gave up 0 bases, with 10 bases separating them. Looked up from germline, CDR1 is SGHNT and CDR2 is YENEEA. Here the CDR3 reads CASSSGVSSGNTIYF. CDR3 in DNA: TGTGCCAGCAGCTCTGGTGTGAGCTCTGGAAACACCATATATTTT.

This clonotype was seen at least ten times. The chain couples TRBV7-9 to TRBJ2-1; 11 bases align to TRBD1. This CDR3 is 16 amino acids long. V trimming: 5 bases; J trimming: 8 bases; junction bases outside the gene matches: 11. CDR1 is SEHNR, CDR2 FQNEAQ, per germline (reference sequence). As DNA, the CDR3 is TGTGCCAGCAGCCCCCTCCGGGACAGGGGGACGGATGAGCAGTTCTTC. This translates into CASSPLRDRGTDEQFF.

The rearrangement joins TRBV5-1 to TRBJ1-1; no definite D call. The germline gives CDR1 SGHRS, CDR2 YFSETQ. The V and J ends lost 3 bases and 0 bases respectively, with 9 bases between them. The CDR3 sequence is 14 residues long. CDR3 amino acids: CASSSDGMNTEAFF. The CDR3 DNA reads as TGCGCCAGCAGCTCCGACGGTATGAACACTGAAGCTTTCTTT.

The chain links TRBV5-4 to TRBJ1-1; perhaps TRBD1 as D (5 bases). CDR1 and CDR2 from the germline V gene are SGHNT and YYREEE (reference sequence). The V gene lost 5 bases and the J gene lost 4 bases, with 18 bases spanning the gap. There are 15 residues in the CDR3. CDR3 coding DNA: TGTGCCAGCAGAGGTATTACAGGTGGAAGCACTGAAGCTTTCTTT. Translation gives CASRGITGGSTEAFF.

As regards this clonotype: One junction end does not reproduce the germline sequence, and a read error may be involved. The gene calls are TRBV6-5 and TRBJ1-2; D might be TRBD1 (5 bases). Germline assignment: CDR1 MNHEY and CDR2 SVGAGI. CDR3 length: 11 amino acids. The CDR3 loop reads CARSSGPGYTF. CDR3 DNA: TGTGCCAGGAGTTCAGGGCCCGGCTACACCTTC.

On this clonotype itself: At one end the junction does not follow the germline gene, possibly because of a read error. V usage is TRBV19 and J usage is TRBJ2-6; the match to TRBD1 covers 7 bases. The CDR3 length is 16 residues. Germline CDR1 is LNHDA and CDR2 is SQIVND (reference sequence). CDR3 nucleotide sequence: TGTGCCAGTAGAGACAGGGTGAACTCTGGGGCCAACCTCCTGACTTTC. This translates into CASRDRVNSGANLLTF.

V is TRBV11-1 and J is TRBJ2-3, with 15 bases aligning to TRBD2. This CDR3 is built from 18 residues. From germline, CDR1 is SGHAT and CDR2 FQDESV (reference sequence). The V and J ends lost 5 bases and 7 bases, in that order; junction bases with no gene match: 13. Here the CDR3 DNA reads TGTGCCAGCAGCCGAGGACTAGCGGGGGGGATGACGAGGTATACGCAGTATTTT. It specifies CASSRGLAGGMTRYTQYF. The whole variable domain, remainder taken from reference TRBV11-1 and TRBJ2-3, is EAEVAQSPRYKITEKSQAVAFWCDPISGHATLYWYRQILGQGPELLVQFQDESVVDDSQLPKDRFSAERLKGVDSTLKIQPAELGDSAMYLCASSRGLAGGMTRYTQYFGPGTRLTVL.

Notes on this clonotype: A much larger clone is a single base away; this may be a read error. CDR3 coding DNA: TGTGCCAGCGGCTCAGGGGATACCGGGGAGCTGTTTTTT. As protein: CASGSGDTGELFF. The chain combines TRBV11-3 with TRBJ2-2; a weak D match, TRBD1 (6 bases). V was cut by 8 bases and J by 5 bases, with 12 bases left in between. There are 13 residues in the CDR3. Per the germline V gene, CDR1 is SGHNT and CDR2 is YENEEA. The variable domain in full, completed from reference TRBV11-3 and TRBJ2-2, reads EAGVVQSPRYKIIEKKQPVAFWCNPISGHNTLYWYLQNLGQGPELLIRYENEEAVDDSQLPKDRFSAERLKGVDSTLKIQPAELGDSAVYLCASGSGDTGELFFGEGSRLTVL.

This clonotype was counted many times. The chain has TRBV4-1 and TRBJ1-3; D gene unclear. Germline V CDR1 and CDR2: MGHRA, YSYEKL. V was pared by 4 bases and J by 4 bases, with 11 bases between. This CDR3 region has 14 residues. CDR3 amino acids: CASSPDPGGNTIYF. In nucleotides, the CDR3 is TGCGCCAGCAGCCCCGACCCCGGGGGAAACACCATATATTTT.

As regards this clonotype: The junction departs from the called germline gene at one end, perhaps through a read error. J is TRBJ2-3 and V is TRBV4-3; 8 bases are shared with TRBD2. CDR1 LGHNA and CDR2 YSLEER come from the germline V gene. This CDR3 spans 14 amino acids. CDR3 region: CTSSQGLEPYAQYF. The CDR3, as DNA: TGCACCAGCAGCCAGGGACTAGAGCCCTATGCGCAGTATTTT.

This chain connects TRBV11-1 to TRBJ1-1, with 7 bases identical to TRBD1. Germline V gene lookup returns CDR1 SGHAT and CDR2 FQDESV (reference sequence). Trimming cost V 11 bases and J 0 bases; bases outside gene matches: 9. This CDR3 has 14 residues. CDR3 sequence reads: CAGRTGTVNTEAFF. CDR3 nucleotide sequence: TGTGCCGGACGTACTGGGACAGTGAACACTGAAGCTTTCTTT.

This clonotype has just a few counts. The V gene is TRBV12-3 or TRBV12-4, the J gene TRBJ1-5, with 9 bases identical to TRBD1. The CDR3 length is 14 residues. J gave up 7 bases and V 6 bases, and 7 bases lay outside the gene matches. CDR3 loop: CASSSGQGYQPQHF. The CDR3 coding sequence is TGTGCCAGCAGCTCGGGACAGGGCTACCAGCCCCAGCATTTT.

With regard to this clonotype: The final CDR3 position lacks the conserved phenylalanine or tryptophan, pointing to a likely read error. The CDR3 region is CTSKGRVPGELFY. CDR3 nucleotides: TGTACCAGTAAAGGCAGGGTGCCCGGGGAGCTGTTTTAT. The chain combines TRBV6-5 with TRBJ2-2, with TRBD1 as a possible D gene (5 bases). Germline V gene sequence: CDR1 MNHEY, CDR2 SVGAGI. The CDR3 loop spans 13 amino acids.

The rearrangement joins TRBV6-1 to TRBJ2-7; 7 nucleotides agree with TRBD1. The CDR3 consists of 14 residues. V lost 7 bases, J lost 3 bases, and 9 bases stayed unmatched. Germline V gene sequence: CDR1 MNHNS, CDR2 SASEGT. The CDR3 loop reads CASNVGTANYEQYF. DNA of the CDR3: TGTGCCAGCAACGTTGGGACAGCCAACTACGAGCAGTACTTC.

As concerns this clonotype: A much larger clone sits a single nucleotide away, making a read error possible. The gene calls are TRBV4-1 and TRBJ2-1; 8 bases match TRBD2. The length of the CDR3 is 17 residues. Germline V gene lookup returns CDR1 MGHRA and CDR2 YSYEKL. The chain's CDR3 is CASNQFPGLVAIHEQFF. The DNA of the CDR3 is TGCGCCAGCAACCAATTCCCGGGACTAGTAGCCATCCATGAGCAGTTCTTC.

Points on this clonotype: Its ends do not fully match the called genes, so a read error is possible. The genes are TRBV11-3 and TRBJ2-3; 7 bases are a match to TRBD2. CDR3 length equals 15 residues. CDR1 is SGHNT, CDR2 YENEEA, per germline. The CDR3 region has the DNA TGTGCCAGCAGCTTGGGGAGGGTCGGTCGAGATACGCGGTATTTT. Residues: CASSLGRVGRDTRYF.

A note on this clonotype: In this CDR3 the conserved last residue, phenylalanine or tryptophan, is missing, so a read error is likely. The limits of the CDR3 on the DNA are not certain, so only TCRdb's listed CDR3 is given. The gene calls are TRBV4-2 and TRBJ1-2; TRBD1, the table's D call, lacks a check against the DNA. CDR1 and CDR2 (germline): LGHNA, YNFKEQ. The CDR3 is 16 amino acids long, termini counted. CDR3 amino acids: CASSQVLQGQDYGYSI.

The table lists this clonotype with many counts. The rearrangement uses TRBV20-1 and TRBJ2-1, with TRBD2 matching over 8 bases. CDR3 length: 15 amino acids. V dropped 3 bases and J dropped 5; count of bases not matched to a gene: 9. Germline V gene lookup returns CDR1 DFQATT and CDR2 SNEGSKA (reference sequence). For the CDR3, the DNA is TGCAGTGCTAGGACTATGGGACTAGATCACAATGAGCAGTTCTTC. This codes for CSARTMGLDHNEQFF.

CDR3 amino acids: CASRRIPGQGPSGDYTF. Written as DNA, the CDR3 is TGTGCCAGTAGGAGGATCCCGGGACAGGGGCCTTCCGGGGACTACACCTTC. The chain joins TRBV12-3 or TRBV12-4 to TRBJ1-2, with TRBD1 matching over 10 bases. This CDR3 comprises 17 residues. V was pared by 9 bases and J by 10 bases, with 23 bases of the junction left unmatched.

This clonotype was seen only once. Given a much more abundant clone one base away, this may be a read error. The J gene is TRBJ1-6, the V gene TRBV10-1; 8 bases line up with TRBD1. Germline CDR1 reads WNHNN; CDR2 reads SYGVQD (reference sequence). The CDR3 spans 13 residues. The CDR3 spells CASRDRVGSPLNF. The CDR3 DNA reads TGCGCCAGCAGGGACAGGGTCGGATCACCCCTCAACTTT.

This clonotype was detected once. A much larger clone sits a single nucleotide away, making a read error possible. The CDR3 sequence: CSAGGTSGQTQYF. CDR3 coding DNA: TGCAGTGCTGGGGGAACTAGTGGCCAGACCCAGTACTTC. J is TRBJ2-5 and V is TRBV20-1, with D perhaps TRBD1 or TRBD2 (5 bases each). This CDR3 has 13 amino acids. V lost 5 bases and J lost 6, with 16 bases in between. Germline V gene sequence: CDR1 DFQATT, CDR2 SNEGSKA (reference sequence).

Turning to this clonotype: Just one base apart from a much larger clone, this may be a read error. Because it lacks the conserved phenylalanine or tryptophan at the end, this CDR3 is likely a read error. The chain recombines TRBV11-2 with TRBJ1-6, with 7 bases that match TRBD1. CDR3 size: 13 residues. With V trimmed by 4 bases and J by 9 bases, 3 bases remained unmatched. In germline, CDR1 is SGHAT, CDR2 FQNNGV. The CDR3 region has the DNA TGTGCCAGCAGCTCACAGGGGTTTTCACCCCTCCACGTT. Its protein is CASSSQGFSPLHV.

The V call is TRBV12-3 or TRBV12-4, the J call TRBJ2-1; no clear D gene. The CDR3 sequence is 15 residues long. Trimming stripped 10 bases from V and 0 bases from J, with 16 bases between. CDR3: CATKDTTSSYNEQFF. Here the CDR3 DNA reads TGTGCCACCAAAGACACAACGAGCTCCTACAATGAGCAGTTCTTC.

In regard to this clonotype: A much larger clone differs from this one at a single base, so this may be a read error. The V call is TRBV11-2, the J call TRBJ2-1; D gene uncertain. Germline values: CDR1 SGHAT, CDR2 FQNNGV. This CDR3 contains 15 residues. In DNA form, the CDR3 reads TGTGTCAGCAGCTTAGGTGGGATTGCCCGCAATGAGCAGTTCTTC. This codes for CVSSLGGIARNEQFF.

Worth noting for this clonotype: Possible read error: a much larger clone is one base away. This sequence joins TRBV5-6 and TRBJ1-2; the D is unclear. Deletions cut 0 bases from V and 4 bases from J, with 7 bases between. This CDR3 has 13 amino acids. From germline, CDR1 is SGHDT and CDR2 YYEEEE. The CDR3 DNA reads TGTGCCAGCAGCTTGGGAGAGATCTATGGCTACACCTTC. Translation gives CASSLGEIYGYTF.